One and the same sample provided the 30 T cell receptor beta chains below, sequenced in a study of blood T cell repertoires in COVID-19. Libraries were prepared by immunoSEQ multiplex PCR; TCRdb keeps only in-frame clonotypes and omits some of them. The repertoire holds 200,000 to 250,000 clones, 85% to 90% seen once, with 2.2% in the top ten. Sequenced sample: peripheral blood. The receptor source for this set is a woman in her fifties or sixties with acute or convalescent COVID-19.

The rearrangement joins TRBV18 to TRBJ2-1; TRBD1 matches 8 bases. The germline V gene encodes CDR1 KGHSH and CDR2 LQKENI. This CDR3 is built from 18 residues. Trimming removed 3 bases from V and 5 bases from J; junction bases left unmatched: 15. CDR3 sequence: CASSPSLTRTGIHNEQFF. The CDR3 coding sequence is TGTGCCAGCTCACCTAGCCTTACGAGGACAGGGATACACAATGAGCAGTTCTTC.

The rearrangement joins TRBV9 to TRBJ2-3; 12 bases line up with TRBD1. V lost 0 bases to trimming and J lost 3 bases; unmatched junction nucleotides: 8. CDR3 length: 18 residues. CDR1 and CDR2 (germline): SGDLS, YYNGEE. CDR3 amino acids: CASSVDGTGGSLTDTQYF. The CDR3 coding sequence is TGTGCCAGCAGCGTAGACGGGACAGGGGGCAGTTTAACAGATACGCAGTATTTT.

This chain joins TRBV6-5 and TRBJ2-3; TRBD2 aligns across 11 bases. V shed 4 bases and J 1 base; nucleotides not matched to a gene: 4. The germline CDR1 and CDR2 sequences are MNHEY and SVGAGI. The CDR3 is 16 amino acids. CDR3 nucleotide sequence: TGTGCCAGCAGTTCAGGTAGCGGGAGGGGCACAGATACGCAGTATTTT. Amino acids: CASSSGSGRGTDTQYF.

The chain couples TRBV19 to TRBJ1-3, with 7 nucleotides matching TRBD1. The trim removed 5 bases at V and 0 bases at J, leaving 4 bases unmatched. Germline values: CDR1 LNHDA, CDR2 SQIVND (reference sequence). This CDR3 is 15 amino acids long. CDR3 bases: TGTGCCAGTAGTGACAGGGAACTCTCTGGAAACACCATATATTTT. Residues: CASSDRELSGNTIYF.

This chain links TRBV4-1 with TRBJ2-3, with D hard to call. Trimming took 0 bases from V and 6 from J, leaving 10 bases between them. Per germline, CDR1 MGHRA and CDR2 YSYEKL. The CDR3 has 14 amino acids. The CDR3 loop is CASSQDPSSDTQYF. The CDR3 bases are TGCGCCAGCAGCCAAGACCCGTCTTCGGATACGCAGTATTTT.

The chain recombines TRBV2 with TRBJ1-5; 8 bases are shared with TRBD1. V lost 4 bases to trimming and J lost 1 base; unmatched junction nucleotides: 3. From germline, CDR1 is SNHLY and CDR2 FYNNEI. This CDR3 is built from 15 residues. CDR3 coding DNA: TGTGCCAGCAGTGGGGGACAGGTCAGCAATCAGCCCCAGCATTTT. Amino acid sequence: CASSGGQVSNQPQHF.

This sequence joins TRBV5-4 and TRBJ2-4; TRBD2 aligns across 7 bases. V lost 5 bases to trimming and J lost 6 bases; unmatched junction nucleotides: 5. The CDR3 spans 13 residues. The germline gives CDR1 SGHNT, CDR2 YYREEE (reference sequence). The CDR3 DNA sequence: TGTGCCAGCAGGTCTTGGGAGGGAAACATTCAGTACTTC. It codes for CASRSWEGNIQYF.

The rearrangement uses TRBV6-5 and TRBJ1-6; 10 bases align to TRBD1. The CDR3 extends over 14 amino acids. Germline trimming cut 7 bases from V and 10 bases from J; bases unmatched to any gene: 7. Germline lookup yields CDR1 MNHEY and CDR2 SVGAGI. CDR3 DNA sequence: TGTGCCAGCATTCTCGACAGGGGGCTATCACCCCTCCACTTT. Protein sequence: CASILDRGLSPLHF.

The chain links TRBV2 to TRBJ1-1, with TRBD1 identical over 7 bases. Trimming removed 5 bases from V and 8 bases from J; junction bases left unmatched: 5. There are 12 residues in the CDR3. Germline V lookup: CDR1 SNHLY, CDR2 FYNNEI. The CDR3 nucleotides read TGTGCCAGCAGTCTAAACAGGGGAGAAGCTTTCTTT. Its protein product is CASSLNRGEAFF.

The CDR3 DNA sequence: TGTGCCAGCAGCTTATTGAGGAGCGGCACAGATACGCAGTATTTT. Residues: CASSLLRSGTDTQYF. The V and J genes are TRBV11-3 and TRBJ2-3, with D uncertain. Germline V gives CDR1 SGHNT, CDR2 YENEEA. V shed 2 bases and J shed 1 base, with 10 bases lying between them. The CDR3 is 15 amino acids.

The V and J genes are TRBV24-1 and TRBJ2-3; D not resolved. V lost 3 bases, J lost 2 bases, and 5 bases lay in between. The CDR3 spans 13 residues. The germline CDR1 and CDR2 sequences are KGHDR and SFDVKD. The CDR3 nucleotides are TGTGCCACCAGTGATCCTGTCACAGATACGCAGTATTTT. This codes for CATSDPVTDTQYF.

The chain couples TRBV5-1 to TRBJ2-3, with D perhaps matching TRBD2 (5 bases). The CDR3 runs 15 residues. V lost 0 bases and J lost 2, with 10 bases in between. CDR1 is SGHRS, CDR2 YFSETQ, per germline. CDR3 amino acids: CASSLEDSPTDTQYF. CDR3 nucleotides: TGCGCCAGCAGCTTGGAGGACTCCCCCACAGATACGCAGTATTTT. Together with reference TRBV5-1 and TRBJ2-3, the CDR3 gives the full variable domain: KAGVTQTPRYLIKTRGQQVTLSCSPISGHRSVSWYQQTPGQGLQFLFEYFSETQRNKGNFPGRFSGRQFSNSRSEMNVSTLELGDSALYLCASSLEDSPTDTQYFGPGTRLTVL.

The rearrangement links TRBV19 to TRBJ1-2; 7 nucleotides line up with TRBD1. Per the germline V gene, CDR1 is LNHDA and CDR2 is SQIVND (reference sequence). CDR3 length: 15 residues. V shed 7 bases, J shed 1 base, and the junction held 9 bases outside the gene matches. CDR3 protein: CASTRTGNLNYGYTF. DNA for the CDR3: TGTGCCAGTACCCGGACAGGAAACCTTAACTATGGCTACACCTTC.

The gene calls are TRBV19 and TRBJ2-7; D gene ambiguous. Per the germline V gene, CDR1 is LNHDA and CDR2 is SQIVND (reference sequence). The CDR3 length is 12 residues. With 7 bases removed from V and 6 bases from J, the gap between germline ends came to 13 bases. CDR3 protein: CASNPPPGEQYF. The CDR3 DNA sequence: TGTGCCAGTAACCCCCCGCCGGGCGAGCAGTACTTC.

This chain links TRBV10-3 with TRBJ1-1; tentative D call: TRBD1 (6 bases). The germline V and J ends were trimmed by 3 bases and 5 bases, with 13 bases remaining between them. This CDR3 spans 14 amino acids. CDR1 and CDR2 from the germline V gene are ENHRY and SYGVKD. Written as DNA, the CDR3 is TGTGCCATCAGTGAAAGGGGGATCGGGACTGAAGCTTTCTTT. This gives the protein CAISERGIGTEAFF.

V usage is TRBV4-1 and J usage is TRBJ1-5; 7 nucleotides match TRBD1. Trimming removed 2 bases from V and 2 bases from J; junction bases left unmatched: 3. The CDR3 contains 15 residues. CDR1 is MGHRA, CDR2 YSYEKL, per germline. The chain's CDR3 is CASSQPQGGNQPQHF. Written as DNA, the CDR3 is TGCGCCAGCAGCCAACCGCAGGGGGGCAATCAGCCCCAGCATTTT.

The table lists this clone with a few counts. The chain couples TRBV5-1 to TRBJ1-4; D not resolved. This CDR3 region has 14 residues. Trimming took 3 bases from V and 0 from J, leaving 6 bases between them. Germline V gives CDR1 SGHRS, CDR2 YFSETQ. Here the CDR3 DNA reads TGCGCCAGCAGCTCTACTTCAACTAATGAAAAACTGTTTTTT. This codes for CASSSTSTNEKLFF.

The chain couples TRBV9 to TRBJ1-3; D uncertain. Germline V gene data show CDR1 as SGDLS and CDR2 as YYNGEE. V was pared by 2 bases and J by 0 bases, with 9 bases between. This CDR3 contains 15 residues. DNA of the CDR3: TGTGCCAGCAGCGTGGAGGTTTCCTCTGGAAACACCATATATTTT. It yields the protein CASSVEVSSGNTIYF.

The chain employs TRBV6-2 or TRBV6-3 and TRBJ1-1; D unresolved. Trimming cost V 2 bases and J 0 bases, with 10 bases left between them. The CDR3 has 15 amino acids. The V gene's germline CDR1 is MNHEY and CDR2 SVGEGT. CDR3 sequence: CASSYGHLMNTEAFF. The CDR3, as DNA: TGTGCCAGCAGTTACGGGCACCTAATGAACACTGAAGCTTTCTTT.

In its sample, this clone was seen a few times. This chain uses TRBV21-1 with TRBJ2-5; no DNA check was done on the table's D call, TRBD2. TRBV21-1 is marked as a pseudogene. The CDR3 is 18 residues long. The chain's CDR3 is CASSVHRDLARLQETQYF. As DNA, the CDR3 is TGTGCCAGCAGCGTTCACCGGGACTTAGCCCGCCTACAAGAGACCCAGTACTTC.

The chain has TRBV30 and TRBJ1-2; weak D call: TRBD1 (5 bases). Trimming shortened V by 2 bases and J by 6 bases, and 13 bases separated the two germline ends. The CDR3 is 13 residues long. From germline, CDR1 is GTSNPN and CDR2 SVGIG (reference sequence). CDR3 DNA: TGTGCCTGGAGTAGGGGAATAAAGCATGGCTACACCTTC. Encoded protein: CAWSRGIKHGYTF.

The chain uses TRBV7-9 and TRBJ2-5, with TRBD2 matching 7 bases. The CDR3 is made up of 14 amino acids. Germline lookup yields CDR1 SEHNR and CDR2 FQNEAQ (reference sequence). V lost 0 bases and J lost 4; bases outside the gene matches: 2. CDR3 coding DNA: TGTGCCAGCAGCTTAGCGGCGGGAGTAGAGACCCAGTACTTC. Protein: CASSLAAGVETQYF. The variable domain in full, with the rest retrieved from reference TRBV7-9 and TRBJ2-5, is DTGVSQNPRHKITKRGQNVTFRCDPISEHNRLYWYRQTLGQGPEFLTYFQNEAQLEKSRLLSDRFSAERPKGSFSTLEIQRTEQGDSAMYLCASSLAAGVETQYFGPGTRLLVL.

J is TRBJ2-5 and V is TRBV7-2; 10 bases are shared with TRBD1. Per germline, CDR1 SGHTA and CDR2 FQGNSA. The length of the CDR3 is 14 residues. The J segment lost 2 bases and the V segment lost 5 bases, leaving 2 bases of the junction unmatched. CDR3 region: CASSRDRGQETQYF. CDR3 nucleotide sequence: TGTGCCAGCAGCCGGGACAGGGGACAAGAGACCCAGTACTTC.

The chain employs TRBV7-9 and TRBJ2-7; 8 bases fit TRBD1. V lost 5 bases, J lost 4 bases, and 10 bases stayed unmatched. The CDR3 has 15 amino acids. Germline assignment: CDR1 SEHNR and CDR2 FQNEAQ (reference sequence). The CDR3: CASSLGPQGGYEQYF. DNA for the CDR3: TGTGCCAGCAGCCTTGGGCCACAGGGGGGTTACGAGCAGTACTTC.

The V call is TRBV7-7, the J call TRBJ2-1; D remains ambiguous. From germline, CDR1 is SSHAT and CDR2 FNYEAQ (reference sequence). V was clipped by 5 bases and J by 6 bases, with 11 bases between them. This CDR3 spans 13 amino acids. The CDR3 bases are TGTGCCAGCAGCCCCCTCACTTCCAATGAGCAGTTCTTC. This translates into CASSPLTSNEQFF.

The chain joins TRBV6-6 to TRBJ2-5; 10 bases line up with TRBD1. Germline CDR1 MNHNY, CDR2 SVGAGI (reference sequence). The CDR3 contains 15 residues. V was clipped by 5 bases and J by 5 bases; unmatched bases: 8. The CDR3 coding sequence is TGTGCCAGCAGTCCCTCCGGGACAGGGGTGGAGACCCAGTACTTC. Encoded protein: CASSPSGTGVETQYF.

This clone was seen a handful of times. The chain uses TRBV5-4 and TRBJ1-5; tentatively, D is TRBD1 (6 bases). The CDR3 has 16 amino acids. V was shortened by 2 bases and J by 4 bases, with 16 bases between the two germline ends. Germline V gives CDR1 SGHNT, CDR2 YYREEE (reference sequence). Written as DNA, the CDR3 is TGTGCCAGCAGCTTAGATCTTGGCCAGGGGAATCAGCCCCAGCATTTT. It specifies CASSLDLGQGNQPQHF.

The chain couples TRBV5-4 to TRBJ2-3, with 9 bases lining up with TRBD1. CDR3 length: 16 amino acids. The V gene's germline CDR1 is SGHNT and CDR2 YYREEE (reference sequence). Trimming cost V 4 bases and J 1 base; bases outside gene matches: 7. This chain's CDR3 is CASSPFNRGRTDTQYF. The CDR3 DNA is TGTGCCAGCAGCCCGTTTAACAGGGGGCGCACAGATACGCAGTATTTT.

The rearrangement joins TRBV7-9 to TRBJ1-1, with 8 bases that match TRBD1. Germline lookup yields CDR1 SEHNR and CDR2 FQNEAQ (reference sequence). The CDR3 totals 15 residues. The J segment lost 5 bases and the V segment lost 5 bases, leaving 10 bases of the junction unmatched. The DNA for the CDR3 is TGTGCCAGCAGCATTAGAACAGGGGGAAAGACTGAAGCTTTCTTT. Protein product: CASSIRTGGKTEAFF.

This chain joins TRBV4-3 and TRBJ1-2, with D possibly TRBD1 on 5 matching bases. V was cut by 5 bases and J by 7 bases, with 14 bases left in between. The CDR3 has 13 residues. CDR1 LGHNA and CDR2 YSLEER come from the germline V gene. The CDR3: CASSGTPEGGYTF. DNA of the CDR3: TGCGCCAGCAGCGGGACCCCGGAGGGTGGCTACACCTTC.